The entry that follows covers one T cell receptor beta chain sequence. Its antigen remains unknown. The PCR contained 60 Vbeta and 13 Jbeta primers. Clones were read by immunoSEQ multiplex PCR, and TCRdb kept only the in-frame ones, dropping some. The data hold fewer than 200,000 clones, with roughly 78% observed a single time. The data derive from a study of cytomegalovirus exposure and HLA in healthy donors. Study-level results: TCR beta V- and J-gene trimming, according to a later analysis, was linked to a missense DCLRE1C variant. CMV serostatus was the sole immune exposure data available.

Germline loops: CDR1 LGHNA, CDR2 YNFKEQ. The V end was cut by 5 bases, the J end by 6 bases, with 16 bases between. This CDR3 has 15 amino acids. The sample comprised PBMCs. The clonotype originates from a man aged 40-49 years in good health and CMV-seropositive. This chain links TRBV4-2 with TRBJ1-4; D is possibly TRBD1 (6 bases). As DNA, the CDR3 is TGTGCCAGCAGCAAAAGGGAGGGGGGGGATGAAAAACTGTTTTTT. It codes for CASSKREGGDEKLFF.